The present T cell receptor beta chain was sequenced within a study of CD8+ T cells in alopecia areata. Study-level findings and limits: Uncertainty remains about how baseline CD8+ expansion links to response, with one nonresponder.

The treatment: oral pan-JAK inhibitor, 5-10 mg twice daily. On this clone: Antigen specificity is unknown.

In each case, RNA was isolated and then reverse transcribed into cDNA as the sequencing template. Repertoires were generated with immunoSEQ multiplex PCR, while TCRdb's copy carries only in-frame clones and drops some. The table records 190,000 or so clones, about 60% of them present only once. The source of this sequence is a human donor with alopecia areata. Sample: CD4+ T cells sorted from blood, taken at week 4, from a patient treated with tofacitinib.

CDR3 protein: CASSQRQVQETQYF. In DNA form, the CDR3 reads TGTGCCAGCAGCCAAAGACAGGTCCAAGAGACCCAGTACTTC. V usage is TRBV7-2 and J usage is TRBJ2-5, with D maybe TRBD1 (6 bases). The CDR3 contains 14 residues. Germline loops: CDR1 SGHTA, CDR2 FQGNSA. The ends were cut back, 5 bases at V and 1 base at J, with 11 bases in the middle. The full variable domain, in which reference TRBV7-2 and TRBJ2-5 provide the parts outside the CDR3, is GAGVSQSPSNKVTEKGKDVELRCDPISGHTALYWYRQSLGQGLEFLIYFQGNSAPDKSGLPSDRFSAERTGGSVSTLTIQRTQQEDSAVYLCASSQRQVQETQYFGPGTRLLVL.